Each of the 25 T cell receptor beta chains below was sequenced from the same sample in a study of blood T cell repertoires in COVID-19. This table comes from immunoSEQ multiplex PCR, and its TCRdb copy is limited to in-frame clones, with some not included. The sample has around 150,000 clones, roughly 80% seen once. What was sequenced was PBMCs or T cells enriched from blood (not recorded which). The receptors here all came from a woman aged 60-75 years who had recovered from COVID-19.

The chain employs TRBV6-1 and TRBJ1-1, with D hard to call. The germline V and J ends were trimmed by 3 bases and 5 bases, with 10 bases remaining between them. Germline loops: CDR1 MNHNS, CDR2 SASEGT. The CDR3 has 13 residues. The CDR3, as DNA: TGTGCCAGCAGTGATCGGGGAGGTACTGAAGCTTTCTTT. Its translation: CASSDRGGTEAFF.

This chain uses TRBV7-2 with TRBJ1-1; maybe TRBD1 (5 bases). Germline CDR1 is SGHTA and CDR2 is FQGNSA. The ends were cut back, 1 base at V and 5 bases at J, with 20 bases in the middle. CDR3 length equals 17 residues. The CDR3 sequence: CASSLDGRVPLGTEAFF. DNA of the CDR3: TGTGCCAGCAGCTTAGACGGCAGGGTTCCCCTCGGGACTGAAGCTTTCTTT.

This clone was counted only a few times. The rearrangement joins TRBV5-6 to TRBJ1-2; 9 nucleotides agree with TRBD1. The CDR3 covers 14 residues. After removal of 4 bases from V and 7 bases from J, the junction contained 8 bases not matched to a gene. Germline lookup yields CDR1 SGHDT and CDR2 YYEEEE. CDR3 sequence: CASSPNRGLGGYTF. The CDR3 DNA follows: TGTGCCAGCAGCCCAAACAGGGGGCTAGGTGGCTACACCTTC.

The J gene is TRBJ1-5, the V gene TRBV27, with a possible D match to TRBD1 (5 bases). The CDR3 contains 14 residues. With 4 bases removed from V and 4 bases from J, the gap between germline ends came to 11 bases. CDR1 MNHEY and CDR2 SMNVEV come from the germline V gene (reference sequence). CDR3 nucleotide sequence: TGTGCCAGCAGTTCGGGACTGTTAAATCAGCCCCAGCATTTT. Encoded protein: CASSSGLLNQPQHF.

The CDR3 loop reads CASSLRDNEKLFF. CDR3 nucleotides: TGTGCCAGCAGCCTCCGGGATAATGAAAAACTGTTTTTT. The gene calls are TRBV7-9 and TRBJ1-4; D gene unclear. V was clipped by 5 bases and J by 4 bases, with 8 bases between them. Germline CDR1 reads SEHNR; CDR2 reads FQNEAQ (reference sequence). The CDR3 is 13 amino acids. The full variable domain, with the rest looked up from reference TRBV7-9 and TRBJ1-4, is DTGVSQNPRHKITKRGQNVTFRCDPISEHNRLYWYRQTLGQGPEFLTYFQNEAQLEKSRLLSDRFSAERPKGSFSTLEIQRTEQGDSAMYLCASSLRDNEKLFFGSGTQLSVL.

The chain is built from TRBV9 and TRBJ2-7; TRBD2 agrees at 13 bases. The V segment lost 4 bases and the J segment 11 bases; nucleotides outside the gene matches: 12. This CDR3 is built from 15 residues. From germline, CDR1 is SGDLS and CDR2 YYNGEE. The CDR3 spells CASSPRGTSGDPEYF. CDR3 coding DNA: TGTGCCAGCAGCCCCCGAGGGACTAGCGGGGATCCAGAGTACTTC.

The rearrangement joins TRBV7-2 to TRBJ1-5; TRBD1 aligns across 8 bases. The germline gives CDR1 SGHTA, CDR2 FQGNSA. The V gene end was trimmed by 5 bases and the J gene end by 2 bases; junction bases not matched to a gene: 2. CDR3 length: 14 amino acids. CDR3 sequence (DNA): TGTGCCAGCAGCGTGACAGGGGGCAATCAGCCCCAGCATTTT. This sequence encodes CASSVTGGNQPQHF.

Here the CDR3 reads CASSPQGGSGNTIYF. The CDR3 nucleotides are TGTGCCAGCAGCCCCCAAGGAGGTTCTGGAAACACCATATATTTT. V is TRBV6-5 and J is TRBJ1-3; no firm D call. The V gene lost 6 bases and the J gene lost 1 base, with 13 bases spanning the gap. This CDR3 comprises 15 residues. Germline V gene lookup returns CDR1 MNHEY and CDR2 SVGAGI.

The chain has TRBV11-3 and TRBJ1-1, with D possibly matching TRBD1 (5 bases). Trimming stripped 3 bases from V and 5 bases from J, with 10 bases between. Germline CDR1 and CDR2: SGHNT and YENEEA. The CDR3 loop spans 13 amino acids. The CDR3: CASSFFPGTEAFF. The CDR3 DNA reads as TGTGCCAGCAGCTTCTTCCCAGGGACTGAAGCTTTCTTT.

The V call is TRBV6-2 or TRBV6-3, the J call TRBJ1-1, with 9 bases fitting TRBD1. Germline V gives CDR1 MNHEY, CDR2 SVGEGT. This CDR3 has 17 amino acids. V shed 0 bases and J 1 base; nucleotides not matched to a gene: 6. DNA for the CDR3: TGTGCCAGCAGTTACTCGGGGACAGGGTCGACGAACACTGAAGCTTTCTTT. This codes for CASSYSGTGSTNTEAFF.

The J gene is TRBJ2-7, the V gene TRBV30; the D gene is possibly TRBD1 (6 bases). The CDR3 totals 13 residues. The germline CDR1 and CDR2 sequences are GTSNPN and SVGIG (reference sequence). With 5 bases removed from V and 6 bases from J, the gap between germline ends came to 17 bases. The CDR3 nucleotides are TGTGCCTGGGAAAAAACAGGGCTCGGCGAGCAGTACTTC. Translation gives CAWEKTGLGEQYF.

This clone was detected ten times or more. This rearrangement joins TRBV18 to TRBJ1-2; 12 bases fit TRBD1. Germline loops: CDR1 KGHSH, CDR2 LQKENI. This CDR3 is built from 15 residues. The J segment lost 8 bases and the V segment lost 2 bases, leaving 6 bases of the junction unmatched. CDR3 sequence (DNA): TGTGCCAGCTCACCAGGGACAGGGGGCGAAAGAGGCTACACCTTC. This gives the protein CASSPGTGGERGYTF.

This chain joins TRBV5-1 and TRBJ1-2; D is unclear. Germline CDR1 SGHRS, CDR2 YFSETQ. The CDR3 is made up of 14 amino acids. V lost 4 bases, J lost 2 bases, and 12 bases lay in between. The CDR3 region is CASSAQTENYGYTF. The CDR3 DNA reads TGCGCCAGCAGCGCGCAGACGGAGAACTATGGCTACACCTTC.

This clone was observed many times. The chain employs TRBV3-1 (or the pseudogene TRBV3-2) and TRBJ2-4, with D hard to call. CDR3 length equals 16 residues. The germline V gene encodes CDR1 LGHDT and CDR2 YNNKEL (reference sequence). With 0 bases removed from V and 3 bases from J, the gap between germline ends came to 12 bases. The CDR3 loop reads CASSQDGSFGKNIQYF. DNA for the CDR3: TGTGCCAGCAGCCAAGACGGGTCTTTTGGCAAAAACATTCAGTACTTC.

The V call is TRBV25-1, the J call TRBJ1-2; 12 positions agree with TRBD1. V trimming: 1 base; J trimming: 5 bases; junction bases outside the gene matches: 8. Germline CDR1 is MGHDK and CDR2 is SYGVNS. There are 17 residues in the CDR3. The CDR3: CASSESGTGGRGYGYTF. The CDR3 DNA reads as TGTGCCAGCAGTGAATCCGGGACAGGGGGCAGGGGGTATGGCTACACCTTC.

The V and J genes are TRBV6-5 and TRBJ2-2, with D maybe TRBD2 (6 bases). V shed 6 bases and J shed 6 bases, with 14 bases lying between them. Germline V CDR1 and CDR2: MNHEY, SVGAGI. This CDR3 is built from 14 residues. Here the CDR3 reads CASSLLEGSGELFF. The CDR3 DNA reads TGTGCCAGCAGCCTCTTGGAGGGTTCCGGGGAGCTGTTTTTT.

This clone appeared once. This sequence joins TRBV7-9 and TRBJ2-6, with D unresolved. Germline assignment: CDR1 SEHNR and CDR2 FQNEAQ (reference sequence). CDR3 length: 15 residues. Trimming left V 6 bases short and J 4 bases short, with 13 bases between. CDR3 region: CASRSQAAGANVLTF. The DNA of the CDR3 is TGTGCCAGCAGATCCCAGGCTGCCGGGGCCAACGTCCTGACTTTC.

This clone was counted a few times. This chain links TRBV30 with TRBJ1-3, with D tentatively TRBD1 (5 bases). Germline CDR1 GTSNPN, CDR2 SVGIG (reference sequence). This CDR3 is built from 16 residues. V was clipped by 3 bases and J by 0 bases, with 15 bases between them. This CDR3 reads CAWSLDGGHSGNTIYF. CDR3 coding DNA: TGTGCCTGGAGCTTAGACGGGGGTCACTCTGGAAACACCATATATTTT.

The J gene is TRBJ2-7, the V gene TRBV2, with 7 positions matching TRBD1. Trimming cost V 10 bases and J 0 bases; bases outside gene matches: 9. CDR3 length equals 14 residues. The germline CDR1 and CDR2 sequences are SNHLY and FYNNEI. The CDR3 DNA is TGTGCCACCTTGACAGGGATCAGCTCCTACGAGCAGTACTTC. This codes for CATLTGISSYEQYF.

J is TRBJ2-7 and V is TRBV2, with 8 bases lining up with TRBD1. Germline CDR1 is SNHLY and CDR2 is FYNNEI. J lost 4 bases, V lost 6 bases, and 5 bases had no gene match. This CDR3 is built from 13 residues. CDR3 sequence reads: CASSGQGLYEQYF. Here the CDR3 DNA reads TGTGCCAGCAGCGGACAGGGACTGTACGAGCAGTACTTC.

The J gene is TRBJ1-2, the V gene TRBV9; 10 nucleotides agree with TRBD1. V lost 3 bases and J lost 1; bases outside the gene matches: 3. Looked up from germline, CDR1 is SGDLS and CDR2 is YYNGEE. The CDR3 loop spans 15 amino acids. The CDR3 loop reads CASSAGTGVNYGYTF. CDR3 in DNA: TGTGCCAGCAGCGCCGGGACAGGGGTTAACTATGGCTACACCTTC.

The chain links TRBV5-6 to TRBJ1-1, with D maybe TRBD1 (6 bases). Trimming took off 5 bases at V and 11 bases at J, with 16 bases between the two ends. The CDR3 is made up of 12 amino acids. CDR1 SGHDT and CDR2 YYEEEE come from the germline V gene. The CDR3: CASSLQGVDAFF. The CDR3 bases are TGTGCCAGCAGTTTACAGGGAGTGGACGCTTTCTTT.

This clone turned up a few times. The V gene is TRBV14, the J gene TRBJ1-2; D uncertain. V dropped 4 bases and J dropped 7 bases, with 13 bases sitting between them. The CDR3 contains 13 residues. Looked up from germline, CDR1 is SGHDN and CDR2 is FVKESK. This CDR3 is CASSLQFAGGYTF. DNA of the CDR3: TGTGCCAGCAGCCTTCAGTTCGCGGGTGGCTACACCTTC. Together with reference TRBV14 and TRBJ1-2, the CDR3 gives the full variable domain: EAGVTQFPSHSVIEKGQTVTLRCDPISGHDNLYWYRRVMGKEIKFLLHFVKESKQDESGMPNNRFLAERTGGTYSTLKVQPAELEDSGVYFCASSLQFAGGYTFGSGTRLTVV.

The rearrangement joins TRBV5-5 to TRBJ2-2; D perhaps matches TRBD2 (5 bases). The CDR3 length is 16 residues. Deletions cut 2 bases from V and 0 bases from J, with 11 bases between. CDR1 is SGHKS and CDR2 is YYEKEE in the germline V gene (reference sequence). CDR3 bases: TGTGCCAGCAGCTTTTCCCGGGGTGCGAACACCGGGGAGCTGTTTTTT. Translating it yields CASSFSRGANTGELFF.

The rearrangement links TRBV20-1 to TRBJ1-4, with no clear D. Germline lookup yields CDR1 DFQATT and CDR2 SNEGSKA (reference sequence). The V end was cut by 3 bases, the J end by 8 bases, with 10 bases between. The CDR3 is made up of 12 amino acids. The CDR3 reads CSASFGEEKLFF. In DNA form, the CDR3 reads TGCAGTGCTAGTTTCGGAGAAGAAAAACTGTTTTTT.